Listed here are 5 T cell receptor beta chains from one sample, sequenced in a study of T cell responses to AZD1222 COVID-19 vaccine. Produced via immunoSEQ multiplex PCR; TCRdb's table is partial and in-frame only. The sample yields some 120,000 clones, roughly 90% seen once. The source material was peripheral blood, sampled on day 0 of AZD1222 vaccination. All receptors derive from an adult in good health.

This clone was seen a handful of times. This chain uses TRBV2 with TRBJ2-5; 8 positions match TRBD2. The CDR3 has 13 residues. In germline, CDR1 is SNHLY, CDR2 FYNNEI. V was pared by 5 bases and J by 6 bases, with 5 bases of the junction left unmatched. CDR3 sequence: CASSRSGGKTQYF. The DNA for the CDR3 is TGTGCCAGCAGTCGGAGCGGGGGAAAGACCCAGTACTTC.

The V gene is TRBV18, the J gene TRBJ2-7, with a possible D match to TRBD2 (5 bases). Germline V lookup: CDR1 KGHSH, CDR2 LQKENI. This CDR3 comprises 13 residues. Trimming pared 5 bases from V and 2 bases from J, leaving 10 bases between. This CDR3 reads CASSTGSTYEQYF. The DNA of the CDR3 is TGTGCCAGCTCAACGGGATCCACCTACGAGCAGTACTTC. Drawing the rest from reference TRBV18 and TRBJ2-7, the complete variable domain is NAGVMQNPRHLVRRRGQEARLRCSPMKGHSHVYWYRQLPEEGLKFMVYLQKENIIDESGMPKERFSAEFPKEGPSILRIQQVVRGDSAAYFCASSTGSTYEQYFGPGTRLTVT.

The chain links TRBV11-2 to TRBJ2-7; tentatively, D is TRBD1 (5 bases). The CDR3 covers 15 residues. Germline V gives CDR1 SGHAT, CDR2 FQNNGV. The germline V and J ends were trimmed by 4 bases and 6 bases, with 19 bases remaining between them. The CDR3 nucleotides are TGTGCCAGCAGCTCCATCCCCCTACAGGATCCCGAGCAGTACTTC. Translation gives CASSSIPLQDPEQYF.

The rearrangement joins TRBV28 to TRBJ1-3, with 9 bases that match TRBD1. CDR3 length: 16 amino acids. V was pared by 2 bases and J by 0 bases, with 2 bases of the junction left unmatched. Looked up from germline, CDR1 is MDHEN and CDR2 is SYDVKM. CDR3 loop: CASSLPGQGSGNTIYF. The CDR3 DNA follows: TGTGCCAGCAGTTTACCGGGACAGGGCTCTGGAAACACCATATATTTT.

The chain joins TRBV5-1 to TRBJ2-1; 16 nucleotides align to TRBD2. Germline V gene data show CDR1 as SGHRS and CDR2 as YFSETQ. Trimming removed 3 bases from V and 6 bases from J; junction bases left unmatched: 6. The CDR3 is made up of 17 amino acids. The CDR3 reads CASSSGLAGGLGNEQFF. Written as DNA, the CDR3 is TGCGCCAGCAGCTCGGGACTAGCGGGAGGGCTAGGCAATGAGCAGTTCTTC. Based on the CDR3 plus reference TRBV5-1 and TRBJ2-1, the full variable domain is KAGVTQTPRYLIKTRGQQVTLSCSPISGHRSVSWYQQTPGQGLQFLFEYFSETQRNKGNFPGRFSGRQFSNSRSEMNVSTLELGDSALYLCASSSGLAGGLGNEQFFGPGTRLTVL.